The rows below give T cell receptor beta chains drawn from one sample of a study of CXCR3-negative and CXCR3-positive naive CD8 T cells. One entry per CDR3 protein, without DNA, is what TCRdb gives after re-calling the 5' RACE reads. Recorded for this sample: under 85,000 distinct CDR3 sequences. Sequencing input: naive CXCR3+ CD8+ T cells from blood. The receptors were sampled from a human donor in good health. Some clones in this sample may be carry-over from other donors' samples. Both conserved end residues are part of each CDR3.

J gene,V gene,CDR3 protein
TRBJ1-1,TRBV7-3,CASSNPREEAFF
TRBJ1-3,TRBV14,CASSHENTIYF
TRBJ1-4,TRBV12-3/TRBV12-4,CASQDATNEKLFF
TRBJ2-3,TRBV20-1,CSARDPIGGADTQYF
TRBJ2-7,TRBV24-1,CATSEYLRGPSYEQYF
TRBJ2-7,TRBV7-6,CASSLEERGSYEQYF
TRBJ2-1,TRBV12-5,CASGIRQTGTEQFF
TRBJ2-3,TRBV5-5,CASSPQGADTQYF
TRBJ2-1,TRBV4-2,CASSQAHTGPRYNEQFF
TRBJ1-2,TRBV7-6,CASSLDPGTNYGYTF
TRBJ2-3,TRBV6-5,CASSYVSQGAHLDTQYF
TRBJ2-5,TRBV7-2,CASSHSGGAGETQYF
TRBJ2-3,TRBV6-4,CASSETASTDTQYF
TRBJ2-4,TRBV12-3/TRBV12-4,CASRRDVSGNIQYF
TRBJ1-1,TRBV20-1,CSARDLTGATEAFF
TRBJ2-7,TRBV10-3,CAISESGGAGPYEQYF
TRBJ1-5,TRBV9,CASSVAGELNQPQHF
TRBJ1-1,TRBV5-1,CASSLATTELNTEAFF
TRBJ1-5,TRBV27,CASSGQGDQPQHF
TRBJ2-7,TRBV6-6,CASSYVRTAYEQYF
TRBJ2-1,TRBV6-2/TRBV6-3,CASSYASERGEQFF
TRBJ2-7,TRBV19,CASSNQGAQNEQYF
TRBJ2-7,TRBV7-9,CASSSLTASGGSYEQYF
TRBJ1-4,TRBV29-1,CSVATATNEKLFF
TRBJ2-5,TRBV4-3,CASSQKREGLAGSETQYF
TRBJ2-1,TRBV6-5,CASSTQQGDGPYNEQFF
TRBJ2-5,TRBV20-1,CSARGGNTQETQYF
TRBJ2-7,TRBV5-5,CASSFVGVSSYEQYF
TRBJ2-5,TRBV29-1,CSVEGRLDGSGGTQYF
TRBJ1-1,TRBV20-1,CSAGMTGTDNTEAFF
TRBJ2-5,TRBV3-1,CASSQERQQETQYF
TRBJ2-3,TRBV12-3/TRBV12-4,CASSFLSGGDDTQYF
TRBJ2-5,TRBV12-3/TRBV12-4,CASSDHQEVSWMAQYF
TRBJ2-7,TRBV29-1,CSGQGQGDSYEQYF
TRBJ1-1,TRBV7-2,CASSSQSPVQLNTEAFF
TRBJ2-7,TRBV12-3/TRBV12-4,CASNQGGLYEQYF
TRBJ1-1,TRBV6-2/TRBV6-3,CASVRGTGRTEAFF
TRBJ2-2,TRBV27,CASSPGAGRVAGELFF
TRBJ2-3,TRBV4-1,CASSQQTSGEGYF
TRBJ2-7,TRBV6-5,CASSYPGYEQYF
TRBJ2-1,TRBV11-2,CASSLDVNEQFF
TRBJ2-7,TRBV4-3,CASSQAGGLEYEQYF
TRBJ1-5,TRBV23-1,CATGRTAGNQPQHF
TRBJ1-2,TRBV7-9,CASSFVQWNYGYTF
TRBJ2-1,TRBV27,CASSSREYNEQFF
TRBJ2-1,TRBV7-6,CASSLGTDSYNEQFF
TRBJ2-2,TRBV12-3/TRBV12-4,CASSLEGLVGVRPATGELFF
TRBJ2-7,TRBV6-5,CASRLPPYEQYF
TRBJ2-2,TRBV6-4,CARGGFDGTGSSGELFF
TRBJ2-7,TRBV20-1,CSANAKRGLTYEQYF
TRBJ1-1,TRBV29-1,CSVEEIGGYGSNTEAFF
TRBJ1-1,TRBV10-1,CASSEYRQGVMNTEAFF
TRBJ2-2,TRBV29-1,CSVEVGTWGAGELFF
TRBJ2-1,TRBV9,CASSEYATGDNEQFF
TRBJ1-1,TRBV9,CASSLRATYTEAFF
TRBJ2-3,TRBV5-5,CASSHGQPGLAASTDTQYF
TRBJ2-7,TRBV9,CASSVNPDEQYF
TRBJ2-3,TRBV5-5,CASSFTGIPTDTQYF
TRBJ1-2,TRBV29-1,CSVRDEFYGYTF
TRBJ2-3,TRBV18,CASSPSGLAGGSDTQYF